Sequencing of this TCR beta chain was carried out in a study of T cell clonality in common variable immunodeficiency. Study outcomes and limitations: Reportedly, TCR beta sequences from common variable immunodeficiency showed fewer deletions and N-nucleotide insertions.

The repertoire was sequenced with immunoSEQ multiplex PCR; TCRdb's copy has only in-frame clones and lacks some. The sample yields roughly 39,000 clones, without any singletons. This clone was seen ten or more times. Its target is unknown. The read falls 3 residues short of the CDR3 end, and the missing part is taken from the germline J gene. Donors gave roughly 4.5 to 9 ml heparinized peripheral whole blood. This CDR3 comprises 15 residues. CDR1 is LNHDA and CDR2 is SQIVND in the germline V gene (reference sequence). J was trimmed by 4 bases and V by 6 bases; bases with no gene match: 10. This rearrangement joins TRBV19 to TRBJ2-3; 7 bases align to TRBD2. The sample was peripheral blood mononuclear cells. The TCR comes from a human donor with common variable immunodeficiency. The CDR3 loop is CASSPGLAGADTQYF. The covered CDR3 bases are TGTGCCAGTAGCCCTGGACTGGCGGGGGCAGATACG.